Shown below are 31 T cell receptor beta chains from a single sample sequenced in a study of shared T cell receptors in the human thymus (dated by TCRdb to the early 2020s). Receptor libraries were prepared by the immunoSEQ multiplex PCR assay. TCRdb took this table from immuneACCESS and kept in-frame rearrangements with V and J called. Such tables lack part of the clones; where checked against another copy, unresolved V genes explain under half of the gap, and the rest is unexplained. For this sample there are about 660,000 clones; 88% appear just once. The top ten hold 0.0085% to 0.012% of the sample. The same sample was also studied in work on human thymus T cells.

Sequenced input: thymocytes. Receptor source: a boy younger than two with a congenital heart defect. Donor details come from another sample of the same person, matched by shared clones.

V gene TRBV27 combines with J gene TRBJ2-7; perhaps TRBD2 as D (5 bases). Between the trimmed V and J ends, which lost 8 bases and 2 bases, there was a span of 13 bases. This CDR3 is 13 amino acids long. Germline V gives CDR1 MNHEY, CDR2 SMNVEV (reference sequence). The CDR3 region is CASWSGSPYEQYF. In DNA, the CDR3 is TGTGCCAGCTGGAGCGGTAGTCCCTACGAGCAGTACTTC.

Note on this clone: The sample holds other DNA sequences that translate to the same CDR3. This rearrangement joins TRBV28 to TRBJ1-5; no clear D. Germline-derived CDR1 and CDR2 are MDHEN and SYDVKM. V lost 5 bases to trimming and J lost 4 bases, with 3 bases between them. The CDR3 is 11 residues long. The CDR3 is CASSPNQPQHF. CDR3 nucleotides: TGTGCCAGCAGTCCGAATCAGCCCCAGCATTTT.

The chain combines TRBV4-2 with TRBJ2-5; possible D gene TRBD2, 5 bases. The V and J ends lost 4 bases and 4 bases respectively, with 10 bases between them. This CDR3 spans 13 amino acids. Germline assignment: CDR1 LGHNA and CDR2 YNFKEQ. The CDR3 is CASSPTRRETQYF. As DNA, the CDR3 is TGTGCCAGCAGCCCCACTAGGAGAGAGACCCAGTACTTC.

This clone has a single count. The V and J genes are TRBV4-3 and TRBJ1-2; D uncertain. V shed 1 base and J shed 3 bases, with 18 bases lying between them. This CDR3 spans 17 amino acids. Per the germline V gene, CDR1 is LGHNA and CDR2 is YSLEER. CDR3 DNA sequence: TGCGCCAGCAGCCAAGGACTCCAGGCCGGAGGGTACTATGGCTACACCTTC. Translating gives CASSQGLQAGGYYGYTF.

The CDR3 DNA sequence: TGTGCCAGCAGCTCCCGGAGGTTATCCTTTGGAGAGCAGTACTTC. This gives the protein CASSSRRLSFGEQYF. The V gene is TRBV5-6, the J gene TRBJ2-7, with D possibly being TRBD2 (5 bases). Germline V lookup: CDR1 SGHDT, CDR2 YYEEEE. The CDR3 runs 15 residues. Trimming pared 3 bases from V and 7 bases from J, leaving 20 bases between.

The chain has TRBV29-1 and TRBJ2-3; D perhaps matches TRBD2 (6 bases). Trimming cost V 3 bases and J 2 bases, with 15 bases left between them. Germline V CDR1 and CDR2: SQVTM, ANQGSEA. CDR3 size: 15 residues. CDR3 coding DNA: TGCAGCGTTGAGGAATTAGCGGATAACACAGATACGCAGTATTTT. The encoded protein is CSVEELADNTDTQYF.

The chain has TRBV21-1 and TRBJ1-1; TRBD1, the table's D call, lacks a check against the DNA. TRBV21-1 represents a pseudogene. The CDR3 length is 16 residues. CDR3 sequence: CASSACLGTANTEAFF. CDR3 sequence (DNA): TGTGCCAGCAGCGCATGCCTTGGGACAGCGAACACTGAAGCTTTCTTT.

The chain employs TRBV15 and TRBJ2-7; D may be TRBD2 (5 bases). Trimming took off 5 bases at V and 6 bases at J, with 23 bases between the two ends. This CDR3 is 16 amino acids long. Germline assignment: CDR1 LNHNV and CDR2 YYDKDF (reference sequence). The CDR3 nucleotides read TGTGCCACCAGCCCGACCAGATCAGTACTAGGCAGCGAGCAGTACTTC. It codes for CATSPTRSVLGSEQYF.

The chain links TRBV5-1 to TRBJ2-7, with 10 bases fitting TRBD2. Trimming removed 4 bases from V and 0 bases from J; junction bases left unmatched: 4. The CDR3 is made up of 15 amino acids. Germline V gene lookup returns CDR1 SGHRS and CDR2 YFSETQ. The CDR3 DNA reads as TGCGCCAGCAGCGCGGCTAGCGGGAGCTCCTACGAGCAGTACTTC. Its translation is CASSAASGSSYEQYF.

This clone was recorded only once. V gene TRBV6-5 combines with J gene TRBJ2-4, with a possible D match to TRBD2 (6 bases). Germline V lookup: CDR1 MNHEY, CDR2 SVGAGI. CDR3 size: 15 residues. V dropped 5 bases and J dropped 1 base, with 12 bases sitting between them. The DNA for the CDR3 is TGTGCCAGCAGTCCCCGTGGGGGGGCCAAAAACATTCAGTACTTC. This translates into CASSPRGGAKNIQYF.

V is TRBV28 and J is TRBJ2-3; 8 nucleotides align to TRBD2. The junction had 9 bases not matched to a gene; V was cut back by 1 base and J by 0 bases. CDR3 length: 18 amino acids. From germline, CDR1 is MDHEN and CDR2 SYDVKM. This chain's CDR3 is CASSLLAGGSTSTDTQYF. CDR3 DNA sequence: TGTGCCAGCAGTTTATTGGCGGGAGGATCAACTAGCACAGATACGCAGTATTTT.

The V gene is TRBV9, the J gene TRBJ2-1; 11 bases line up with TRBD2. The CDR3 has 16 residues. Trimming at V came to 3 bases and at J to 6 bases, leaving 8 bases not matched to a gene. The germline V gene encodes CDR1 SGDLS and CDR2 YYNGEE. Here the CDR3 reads CASSAFPSGRSNEQFF. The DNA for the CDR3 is TGTGCCAGCAGCGCCTTCCCTAGCGGGAGGAGCAATGAGCAGTTCTTC.

The CDR3 DNA reads as TGTGCCAGTAGTATAGGGGTCTCAGGGGACAATGAGCAGTTCTTC. As protein: CASSIGVSGDNEQFF. The chain joins TRBV19 to TRBJ2-1, with D possibly TRBD1 on 6 matching bases. The V end was cut by 1 base, the J end by 5 bases, with 12 bases between. This CDR3 spans 15 amino acids. The germline V gene has CDR1 LNHDA and CDR2 SQIVND (reference sequence).

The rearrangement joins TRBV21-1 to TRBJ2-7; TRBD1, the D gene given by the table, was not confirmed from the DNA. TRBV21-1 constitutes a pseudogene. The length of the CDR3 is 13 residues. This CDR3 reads CASHRTYGYEQYF. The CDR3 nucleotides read TGTGCCAGCCACAGGACGTACGGGTACGAGCAGTACTTC.

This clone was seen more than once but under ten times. This chain's CDR3 is CASSPPGGYNEQFF. Written as DNA, the CDR3 is TGTGCCAGCTCACCACCGGGGGGCTACAATGAGCAGTTCTTC. This sequence joins TRBV18 and TRBJ2-1; possible D gene TRBD2, 6 bases. Germline lookup yields CDR1 KGHSH and CDR2 LQKENI. This CDR3 contains 14 residues. The V end was cut by 0 bases, the J end by 3 bases, with 6 bases between.

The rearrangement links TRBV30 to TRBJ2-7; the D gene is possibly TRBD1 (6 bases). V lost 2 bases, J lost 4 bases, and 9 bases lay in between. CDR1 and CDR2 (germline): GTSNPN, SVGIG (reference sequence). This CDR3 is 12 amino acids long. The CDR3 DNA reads TGTGCCTGGAGTACTGGACAGTACGAGCAGTACTTC. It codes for CAWSTGQYEQYF.

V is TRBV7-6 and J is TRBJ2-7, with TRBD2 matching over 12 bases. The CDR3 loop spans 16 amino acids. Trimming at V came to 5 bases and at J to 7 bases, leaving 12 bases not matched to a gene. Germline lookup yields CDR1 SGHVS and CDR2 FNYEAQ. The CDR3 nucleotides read TGTGCCAGCAGCCCAGCCCCTAGCGGGAGGGCCGAAGAGCAGTACTTC. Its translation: CASSPAPSGRAEEQYF.

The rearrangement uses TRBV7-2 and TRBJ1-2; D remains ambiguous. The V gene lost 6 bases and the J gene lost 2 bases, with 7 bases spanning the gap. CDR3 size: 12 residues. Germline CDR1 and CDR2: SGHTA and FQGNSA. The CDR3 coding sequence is TGTGCCAGCAGGCCACTAAACTATGGCTACACCTTC. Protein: CASRPLNYGYTF.

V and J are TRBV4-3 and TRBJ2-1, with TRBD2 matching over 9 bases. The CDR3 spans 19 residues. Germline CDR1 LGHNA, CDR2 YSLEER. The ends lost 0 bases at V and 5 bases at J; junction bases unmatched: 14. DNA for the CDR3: TGCGCCAGCAGCCAAGATCGAGCGGATAGCGGGGGATCTAACAATGAGCAGTTCTTC. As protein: CASSQDRADSGGSNNEQFF.

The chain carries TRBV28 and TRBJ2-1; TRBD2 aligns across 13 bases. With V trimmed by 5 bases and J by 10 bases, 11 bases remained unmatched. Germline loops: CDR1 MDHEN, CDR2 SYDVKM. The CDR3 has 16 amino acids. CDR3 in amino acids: CASSPNGTSGIEEQFF. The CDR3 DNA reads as TGTGCCAGCAGTCCCAACGGGACTAGCGGGATTGAGGAGCAGTTCTTC.

CDR3 residues: CASSHPLTGGTNEKLFF. The CDR3 DNA reads TGCGCCAGCAGTCACCCCCTTACCGGGGGAACTAATGAAAAACTGTTTTTT. The chain has TRBV5-1 and TRBJ1-4; TRBD1 is a possible D gene (5 bases). The CDR3 runs 17 residues. CDR1 SGHRS and CDR2 YFSETQ come from the germline V gene. Trimming removed 5 bases at V and 1 base at J, with 18 bases between.

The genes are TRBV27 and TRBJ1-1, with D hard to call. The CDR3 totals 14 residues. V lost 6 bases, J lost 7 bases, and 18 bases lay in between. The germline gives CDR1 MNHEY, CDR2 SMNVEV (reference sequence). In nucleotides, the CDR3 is TGTGCCAGCAGCCGCGAAGGGAGGATTAATGAAGCTTTCTTT. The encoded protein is CASSREGRINEAFF.

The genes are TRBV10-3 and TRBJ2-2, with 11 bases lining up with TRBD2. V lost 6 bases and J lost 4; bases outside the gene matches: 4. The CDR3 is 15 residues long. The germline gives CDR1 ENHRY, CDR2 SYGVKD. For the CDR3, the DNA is TGTGCCATCAGAGATAGCGGGAGGGGCACCGGGGAGCTGTTTTTT. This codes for CAIRDSGRGTGELFF.

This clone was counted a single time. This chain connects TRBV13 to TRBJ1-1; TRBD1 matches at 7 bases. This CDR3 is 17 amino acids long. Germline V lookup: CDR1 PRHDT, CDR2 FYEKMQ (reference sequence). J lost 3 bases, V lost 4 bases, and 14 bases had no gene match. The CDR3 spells CASSWPDREAGDTEAFF. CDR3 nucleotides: TGTGCCAGCAGCTGGCCCGACAGGGAAGCTGGGGACACTGAAGCTTTCTTT.

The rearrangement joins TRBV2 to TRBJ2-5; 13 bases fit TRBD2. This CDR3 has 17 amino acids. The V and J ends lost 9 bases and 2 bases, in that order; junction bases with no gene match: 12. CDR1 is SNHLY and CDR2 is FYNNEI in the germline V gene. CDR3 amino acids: CARTRTSGSIVQETQYF. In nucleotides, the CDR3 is TGTGCCAGAACCCGGACTAGCGGGAGTATCGTACAAGAGACCCAGTACTTC.

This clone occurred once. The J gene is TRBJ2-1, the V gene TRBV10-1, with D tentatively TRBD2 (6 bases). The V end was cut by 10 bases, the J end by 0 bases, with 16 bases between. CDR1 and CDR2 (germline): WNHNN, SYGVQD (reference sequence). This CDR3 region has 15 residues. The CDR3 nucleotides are TGCGCCATTCCGACTAGGCTTAGCTCCTACAATGAGCAGTTCTTC. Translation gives CAIPTRLSSYNEQFF.

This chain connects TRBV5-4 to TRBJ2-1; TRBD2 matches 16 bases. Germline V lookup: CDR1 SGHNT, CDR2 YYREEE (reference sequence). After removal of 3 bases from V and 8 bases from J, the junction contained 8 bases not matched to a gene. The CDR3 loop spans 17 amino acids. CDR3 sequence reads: CASSSGTSGRAGDEQFF. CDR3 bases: TGTGCCAGCAGCTCCGGGACTAGCGGGAGGGCCGGGGATGAGCAGTTCTTC.

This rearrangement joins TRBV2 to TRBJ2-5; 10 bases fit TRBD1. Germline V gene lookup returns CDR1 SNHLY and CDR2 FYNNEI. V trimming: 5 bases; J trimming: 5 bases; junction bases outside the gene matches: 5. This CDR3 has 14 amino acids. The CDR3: CASSIDRGLETQYF. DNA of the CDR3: TGTGCCAGCAGTATCGACAGGGGGCTGGAGACCCAGTACTTC.

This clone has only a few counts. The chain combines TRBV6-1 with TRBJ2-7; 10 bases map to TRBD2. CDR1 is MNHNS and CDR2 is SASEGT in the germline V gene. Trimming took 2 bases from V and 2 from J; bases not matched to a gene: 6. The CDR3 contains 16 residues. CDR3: CASSECGLAGAYEQYF. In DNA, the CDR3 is TGTGCCAGCAGTGAATGTGGTCTAGCGGGAGCCTACGAGCAGTACTTC.

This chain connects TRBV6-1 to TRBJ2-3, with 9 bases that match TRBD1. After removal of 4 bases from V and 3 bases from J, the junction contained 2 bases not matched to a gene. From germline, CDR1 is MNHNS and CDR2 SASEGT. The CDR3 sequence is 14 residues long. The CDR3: CASSVGQGTDTQYF. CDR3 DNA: TGTGCCAGCAGTGTCGGACAGGGGACAGATACGCAGTATTTT.

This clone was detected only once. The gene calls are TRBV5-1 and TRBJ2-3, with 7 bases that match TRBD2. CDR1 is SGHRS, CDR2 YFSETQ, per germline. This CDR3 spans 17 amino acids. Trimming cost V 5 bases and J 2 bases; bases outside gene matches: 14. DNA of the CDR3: TGCGCCAGCAGTTCTGACGGCTTAGCGGGTGTCACAGATACGCAGTATTTT. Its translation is CASSSDGLAGVTDTQYF.